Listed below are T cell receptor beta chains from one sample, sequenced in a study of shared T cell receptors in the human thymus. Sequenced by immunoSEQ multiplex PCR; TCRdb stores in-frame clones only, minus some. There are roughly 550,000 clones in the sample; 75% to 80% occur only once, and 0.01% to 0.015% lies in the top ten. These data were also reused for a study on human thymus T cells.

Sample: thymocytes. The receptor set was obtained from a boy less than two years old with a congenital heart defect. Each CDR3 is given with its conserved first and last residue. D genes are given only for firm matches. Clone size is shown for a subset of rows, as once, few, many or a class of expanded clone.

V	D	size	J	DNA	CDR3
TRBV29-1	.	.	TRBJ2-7	TGCAGCGTCGCCGGGGGTGCCGAGCAGTACTTC	CSVAGGAEQYF
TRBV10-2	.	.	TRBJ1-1	TGCGCCAGCTTCCTCTCGACAGGCCCCCCTGAAGCTTTCTTT	CASFLSTGPPEAFF
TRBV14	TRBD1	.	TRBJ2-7	TGTGCCAGCAGCCAAGAGGGGGACAGGGGACCCTACGAGCAGTACTTC	CASSQEGDRGPYEQYF
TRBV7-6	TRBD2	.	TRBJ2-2	TGTGCCAGCAGCCCGCGGACTAGCGGGACCGGGGAGCTGTTTTTT	CASSPRTSGTGELFF
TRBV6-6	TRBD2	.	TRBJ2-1	TGTGCCAGCAGTTACGAGCGGGAGGATCGGAATGAGCAGTTCTTC	CASSYEREDRNEQFF
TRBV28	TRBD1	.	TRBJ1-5	TGTGCCAGCAGTCCCGTAGGGACAGGGGGCTCGATCAATCAGCCCCAGCATTTT	CASSPVGTGGSINQPQHF
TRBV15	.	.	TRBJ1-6	TGTGCCACCAGCCTAGAAAGACGGTATAATTCACCCCTCCACTTT	CATSLERRYNSPLHF
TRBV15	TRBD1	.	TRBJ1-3	TGTGCCACCAGCAGAGTTGGAGGGGGCAACTCTGGAAACACCATATATTTT	CATSRVGGGNSGNTIYF
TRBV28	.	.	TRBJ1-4	TGTGCCAGCAGCGTGTGGGCCGGGGGAGCAACTAATGAAAAACTGTTTTTT	CASSVWAGGATNEKLFF
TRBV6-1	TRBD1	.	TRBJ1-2	TGTGCCAGCAGTGAATACAGCGGCAGGGGGCTTGGCTATGGCTACACCTTC	CASSEYSGRGLGYGYTF
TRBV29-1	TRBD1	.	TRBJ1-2	TGCAGCGTTGAAAAAAGGGCGGGACAGGGGGAAGGCTACACCTTC	CSVEKRAGQGEGYTF
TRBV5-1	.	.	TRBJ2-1	TGCGCCAGCAGCTTGGCTACAGGGTCGGAATTCAATGAGCAGTTCTTC	CASSLATGSEFNEQFF
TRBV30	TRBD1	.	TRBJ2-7	TGTGCCTGGACCCTCCCCCGGGACAGGGGCGGGTTGTACGAGCAGTACTTC	CAWTLPRDRGGLYEQYF
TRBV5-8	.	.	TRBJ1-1	TGTGCCAGCAGCTTGCAGTCCGGGTTGGACACTGAAGCTTTCTTT	CASSLQSGLDTEAFF
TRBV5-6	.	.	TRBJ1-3	TGTGCCAGCAGCTTGGGGCACGGAAACACCATATATTTT	CASSLGHGNTIYF
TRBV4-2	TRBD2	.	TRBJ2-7	TGTGCCAGCAGCCTCACTAGCGGGAAACACTACGAGCAGTACTTC	CASSLTSGKHYEQYF
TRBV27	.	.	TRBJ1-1	TGTGCCAGCAGTCCGGGTGAGGTTACTGAAGCTTTCTTT	CASSPGEVTEAFF
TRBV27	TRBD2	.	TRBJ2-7	TGTGCCAGCACCCCAGGTGGGACTAGTAAAGAGCAGTACTTC	CASTPGGTSKEQYF
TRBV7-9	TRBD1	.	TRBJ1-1	TGTGCCAGCAGCCCGGGACAGGAGTTAACCACTGAAGCTTTCTTT	CASSPGQELTTEAFF
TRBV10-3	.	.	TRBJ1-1	TGTGCCATCAGTGGCGGGAACACTGAAGCTTTCTTT	CAISGGNTEAFF
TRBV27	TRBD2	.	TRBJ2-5	TGTGCCAGCCGTCGTAGCGGGAGTGAGACCCAGTACTTC	CASRRSGSETQYF
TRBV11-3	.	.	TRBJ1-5	TGTGCCAGCAGCTTAGATCTGGGTGTGGATTCGGAGATGCCCCAGCATTTT	CASSLDLGVDSEMPQHF
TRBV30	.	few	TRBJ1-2	TGTGCCTGGAGCCGACTAACCAGGGGCTATGGCTACACCTTC	CAWSRLTRGYGYTF
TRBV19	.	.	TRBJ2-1	TGTGCCAGTAGTCTTAGCCACCCTACTCCCGACAATGAGCAGTTCTTC	CASSLSHPTPDNEQFF
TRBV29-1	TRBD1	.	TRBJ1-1	TGCAGCGTGACAGGGGGGGGCACTGAAGCTTTCTTT	CSVTGGGTEAFF
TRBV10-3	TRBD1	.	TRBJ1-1	TGTGCCATCAGCAACCGGGACAGGGGGCGGAACACTGAAGCTTTCTTT	CAISNRDRGRNTEAFF
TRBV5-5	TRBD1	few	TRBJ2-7	TGTGCCAGCAGCTTGGCGTGGACAGGGTACGAGCAGTACTTC	CASSLAWTGYEQYF
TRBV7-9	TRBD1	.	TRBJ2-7	TGTGCCAGCAGCTTTTGGACAGGGGAAAACGAGCAGTACTTC	CASSFWTGENEQYF
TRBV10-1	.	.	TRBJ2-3	TGCGCCAGCTTCGCAGACTGCACAGATACGCAGTATTTT	CASFADCTDTQYF
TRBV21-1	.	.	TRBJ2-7	TGTGCCAGCAGCTTCCGGGACAGACTCTACGAGCAGTACTTC	CASSFRDRLYEQYF
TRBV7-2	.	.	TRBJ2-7	TGTGCAACGCGGGACAGTACCTACGAGCAGTACTTC	CATRDSTYEQYF
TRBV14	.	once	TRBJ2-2	TGTGCCAGCAGCCCAAGTATCCTACCCGGGGAGCTGTTTTTT	CASSPSILPGELFF